This TCR beta chain was observed in a study of T cell responses to AZD1222 COVID-19 vaccine. Study-level points and caveats: White British ancestry dominated among donors, who included more females, and clonal diversity was possibly underestimated. None of the repertoires were sampled until the peak T cell response had passed. Unmutated regions of variants are reportedly targeted by nearly half of spike-specific TCRs. Spike regions recognized by vaccine-associated CD4 TCRs spanned the protein, led by 160-218 and 743-854.

Looked up from germline, CDR1 is ENHRY and CDR2 is SYGVKD. The J segment lost 2 bases and the V segment lost 2 bases, leaving 8 bases of the junction unmatched. This CDR3 is 16 amino acids long. To note about this clone: Antigen unknown.

The protocol was immunoSEQ multiplex PCR, while the TCRdb copy is restricted to in-frame clones and leaves out a portion. The table shows some 190,000 clones, with approximately 92% occurring only once. This chain uses TRBV10-3 with TRBJ1-1; 7 nucleotides align to TRBD1. The sequencing here drew on peripheral blood, taken on day 0 of AZD1222 vaccination. The sequence was obtained from an adult in good health. The CDR3 is CAISEPDGTVNTEAFF. CDR3 DNA: TGTGCCATCAGTGAGCCCGACGGGACAGTTAACACTGAAGCTTTCTTT.